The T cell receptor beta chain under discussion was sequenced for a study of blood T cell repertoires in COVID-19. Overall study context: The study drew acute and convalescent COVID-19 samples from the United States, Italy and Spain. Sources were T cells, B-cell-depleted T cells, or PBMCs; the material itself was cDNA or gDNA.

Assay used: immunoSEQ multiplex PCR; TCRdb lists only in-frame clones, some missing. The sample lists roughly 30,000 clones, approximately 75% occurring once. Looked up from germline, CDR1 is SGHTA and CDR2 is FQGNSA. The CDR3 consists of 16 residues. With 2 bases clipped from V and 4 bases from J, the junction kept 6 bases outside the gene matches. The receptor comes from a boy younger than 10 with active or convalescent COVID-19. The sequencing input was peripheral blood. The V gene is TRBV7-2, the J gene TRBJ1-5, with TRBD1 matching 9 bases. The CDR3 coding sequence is TGTGCCAGCAGCTTACAGGGGACAGGGTCGAATCAGCCCCAGCATTTT. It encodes CASSLQGTGSNQPQHF.